Listed here is a single TCR beta chain. These data are taken from a study of blood T cell repertoires in COVID-19. On the study more broadly: The United States, Italy and Spain supplied acute and convalescent COVID-19 samples. T cells, B-cell-depleted T cells, or PBMCs provided the cDNA or gDNA that served as material.

The germline V and J ends were trimmed by 0 bases and 0 bases, with 14 bases remaining between them. Looked up from germline, CDR1 is LGHNA and CDR2 is YSLEER. The CDR3 extends over 18 amino acids. Authors' processing steps: Reference gene primer amplification gave estimated nucleated cell counts. TCRdb keeps only in-frame clones here, not all; method: immunoSEQ multiplex PCR. From that table come the V and J calls and clone size; the DNA was used to work out D and trimming. The sample has some 150,000 clones, roughly nine tenths seen once. The sequence was obtained from a woman aged 60-75 years with active or convalescent COVID-19. Sequencing was done on a sample of peripheral blood. The rearrangement uses TRBV4-3 and TRBJ1-4; maybe TRBD1 (5 bases). CDR3 region: CASSQDQLTDSTNEKLFF. CDR3 sequence (DNA): TGCGCCAGCAGCCAAGATCAATTGACAGATTCAACTAATGAAAAACTGTTTTTT.